A single T cell receptor beta chain is shown here with its context. One end of the junction does not line up with germline, which may come from a read error. Preparing the TCRbeta library involved the use of unique molecular identifiers. MiXCR was run by TCRdb on the PCR reads, yielding one entry per CDR3 protein. The sample yields fewer than 400,000 distinct CDR3 sequences, just over 20% seen once. This sample was included in a study of T-cell reconstitution after alpha-beta-depleted transplantation in children. Germline loops: CDR1 MNHNS, CDR2 SASEGT. The length of the CDR3 is 12 residues. This TCR was sampled from a human donor who donated a stem cell graft to a child with acute myeloid leukemia. The material was PBMCs from the stem cell graft donor, obtained from the stem cell graft. The chain has TRBV6-1 and TRBJ2-7; 7 bases are shared with TRBD1. CDR3 DNA: TGTGCCAGCAGTGAGTTCAGGGGGATCGGTGTCTTC. Translated, it gives CASSEFRGIGVF.